The source of this TCR beta chain is a study of T-cell reconstitution after alpha-beta-depleted transplantation in children. V was cut by 1 base and J by 9 bases, with 11 bases left in between. The CDR3 totals 13 residues. Germline loops: CDR1 SGHRS, CDR2 YFSETQ. The library targeted TCRbeta and was prepared with unique molecular identifiers. TCRdb reanalysed the PCR reads using MiXCR and keeps one entry per CDR3 protein. The data show 600,000 or so distinct CDR3 sequences, more than 20% seen once. This clonotype was picked up many times. This receptor was identified in a boy younger than two who had a stem cell transplant for acute myeloid leukemia, so the T cells may come from the graft donor. The V call is TRBV5-1, the J call TRBJ2-1, with D perhaps matching TRBD1 or TRBD2 (5 bases each). This specimen consisted of PBMCs, mostly from graft donor cells, obtained 360 days after TCRalphabeta/CD19-depleted stem cell transplant. CDR3 sequence reads: CASSLQGVGEQFF. The CDR3 nucleotides are TGCGCCAGCAGCTTGCAGGGAGTGGGTGAGCAGTTCTTC.